Following are 18 T cell receptor beta chains from one sample sequenced in a study of shared clonotypes between healthy human individuals. Assay used: immunoSEQ multiplex PCR; TCRdb lists only in-frame clones, some missing. This sample carries a few million clones, 85% to 95% of them seen once, and the ten largest clones take around 0.35%. Specimen: naive CD4+ T cells from PBMCs. Noted subset: CD45RA+ positively selected. The origin of the receptors is a man younger than 35 in good health. Some clones in this sample may be carry-over from other donors' samples.

The CDR3 spells CASSPGLATTQYF. CDR3 coding DNA: TGTGCCAGCAGCCCGGGACTAGCGACGACCCAGTACTTC. V is TRBV7-6 and J is TRBJ2-5, with 10 bases aligning to TRBD2. This CDR3 contains 13 residues. Germline V gene sequence: CDR1 SGHVS, CDR2 FNYEAQ. The V and J ends lost 5 bases and 7 bases, in that order; junction bases with no gene match: 4.

V and J are TRBV7-2 and TRBJ2-3; TRBD1 might be the D (5 bases). V dropped 5 bases and J dropped 0 bases, with 9 bases sitting between them. Per the germline V gene, CDR1 is SGHTA and CDR2 is FQGNSA. This CDR3 is built from 14 residues. CDR3 sequence (DNA): TGTGCCAGCAGCCAACGACAGAGCACAGATACGCAGTATTTT. Translated, it gives CASSQRQSTDTQYF.

The count of this clone is one. J is TRBJ2-1 and V is TRBV28, with TRBD1 matching over 9 bases. The germline gives CDR1 MDHEN, CDR2 SYDVKM. V lost 2 bases to trimming and J lost 4 bases; unmatched junction nucleotides: 3. CDR3 length equals 15 residues. The DNA of the CDR3 is TGTGCCAGCAGTTTACGGGACAGGGTTTACAATGAGCAGTTCTTC. Its translation: CASSLRDRVYNEQFF.

The gene calls are TRBV11-3 and TRBJ1-1; unclear D gene. This CDR3 is 13 amino acids long. CDR1 and CDR2 (germline): SGHNT, YENEEA. Deletions cut 3 bases from V and 7 bases from J, with 12 bases between. CDR3 amino acids: CASSFTRVSEAFF. The CDR3 DNA follows: TGTGCCAGCAGCTTCACTCGAGTAAGTGAAGCTTTCTTT.

This chain uses TRBV4-3 with TRBJ1-2; maybe TRBD1 (5 bases). Looked up from germline, CDR1 is LGHNA and CDR2 is YSLEER. The ends were cut back, 0 bases at V and 5 bases at J, with 13 bases in the middle. The CDR3 covers 15 residues. The CDR3 reads CASSQDSTARYGYTF. CDR3 DNA sequence: TGCGCCAGCAGCCAAGATTCGACAGCACGATATGGCTACACCTTC.

The chain links TRBV30 to TRBJ1-5; D is unresolved. The CDR3 covers 14 residues. The V gene lost 3 bases and the J gene lost 8 bases, with 17 bases spanning the gap. Per germline, CDR1 GTSNPN and CDR2 SVGIG (reference sequence). This CDR3 is CAWSQLTEMKPQHF. CDR3 nucleotides: TGTGCCTGGAGCCAGTTGACGGAGATGAAGCCCCAGCATTTT.

The chain uses TRBV19 and TRBJ1-5, with D tentatively TRBD1 (6 bases). Germline lookup yields CDR1 LNHDA and CDR2 SQIVND (reference sequence). This CDR3 spans 16 amino acids. The germline V and J ends were trimmed by 4 bases and 2 bases, with 15 bases remaining between them. The DNA of the CDR3 is TGTGCCAGTAGTACACCACAGGGAGGGGGCAATCAGCCCCAGCATTTT. Protein: CASSTPQGGGNQPQHF.

The chain joins TRBV7-3 to TRBJ2-5; tentatively, D is TRBD2 (5 bases). V was trimmed by 6 bases and J by 5 bases, leaving 19 bases between them. Germline CDR1 reads SGHTA; CDR2 reads FQGTGA. This CDR3 contains 15 residues. CDR3: CASRRKPGSGETQYF. Here the CDR3 DNA reads TGTGCCAGCAGACGAAAGCCGGGGTCGGGGGAGACCCAGTACTTC.

As for this clone: At the DNA level, this CDR3 is encoded by other sequences in the same sample as well. This sequence joins TRBV7-6 and TRBJ1-1; no firm D call. Trimming left V 4 bases short and J 2 bases short, with 8 bases between. This CDR3 comprises 13 residues. Germline CDR1 and CDR2: SGHVS and FNYEAQ. CDR3 protein: CASSSQENTEAFF. The CDR3 nucleotides read TGTGCCAGCAGCTCTCAGGAAAACACTGAAGCTTTCTTT.

The chain links TRBV9 to TRBJ1-3; D is possibly TRBD1 (5 bases). The CDR3 loop spans 16 amino acids. The V end lost 4 bases, the J end lost 5 bases, and 19 bases lay between the germline ends. CDR1 is SGDLS, CDR2 YYNGEE, per germline. This CDR3 is CASSPREGAGRNTIYF. The CDR3 DNA is TGTGCCAGCAGCCCAAGGGAAGGGGCCGGGAGAAACACCATATATTTT.

Turning to this clone: Additional DNA sequences in this sample encode the identical CDR3. The chain recombines TRBV19 with TRBJ1-1; D possibly corresponds to TRBD1 (5 bases). Germline V gene lookup returns CDR1 LNHDA and CDR2 SQIVND (reference sequence). Trimming took 6 bases from V and 0 from J, leaving 11 bases between them. The CDR3 has 14 residues. CDR3 in amino acids: CASRDRGVNTEAFF. Written as DNA, the CDR3 is TGTGCCAGTAGGGACCGAGGGGTGAACACTGAAGCTTTCTTT.

Comment on this clone: Distinct nucleotide sequences in the sample also encode this CDR3. CDR3 coding DNA: TGTGCCAGTAGTCTAGGTGGAGGGCAAGAGACCCAGTACTTC. This gives the protein CASSLGGGQETQYF. The chain combines TRBV19 with TRBJ2-5; D may be TRBD2 (6 bases). V was trimmed by 5 bases and J by 2 bases, leaving 12 bases between them. The V gene's germline CDR1 is LNHDA and CDR2 SQIVND (reference sequence). CDR3 length: 14 amino acids.

The chain joins TRBV11-2 to TRBJ2-1; no definite D call. V shed 0 bases and J shed 0 bases, with 12 bases lying between them. The CDR3 runs 17 residues. Per the germline V gene, CDR1 is SGHAT and CDR2 is FQNNGV. CDR3 bases: TGTGCCAGCAGCTTAGATGCAGTCGGATACTCCTACAATGAGCAGTTCTTC. Amino acids: CASSLDAVGYSYNEQFF. The entire variable domain, with the rest obtained from reference TRBV11-2 and TRBJ2-1, is as follows: EAGVAQSPRYKIIEKRQSVAFWCNPISGHATLYWYQQILGQGPKLLIQFQNNGVVDDSQLPKDRFSAERLKGVDSTLKIQPAKLEDSAVYLCASSLDAVGYSYNEQFFGPGTRLTVL.

The V call is TRBV15, the J call TRBJ2-7; 10 bases fit TRBD2. The germline CDR1 and CDR2 sequences are LNHNV and YYDKDF (reference sequence). This CDR3 spans 16 amino acids. Trimming cost V 1 base and J 7 bases; bases outside gene matches: 10. In nucleotides, the CDR3 is TGTGCCACCAGCAGAGTTCGGACTAGCGGCGTTTTAGAGCAGTACTTC. Its translation: CATSRVRTSGVLEQYF.

The CDR3 DNA reads as TGTGCCAGCGTCTGGGAAGGCTCCTTATTACGGGCCAACGTCCTGACTTTC. Translated, it gives CASVWEGSLLRANVLTF. V usage is TRBV7-9 and J usage is TRBJ2-6; D gene ambiguous. This CDR3 has 17 residues. Germline V CDR1 and CDR2: SEHNR, FQNEAQ (reference sequence). Trimming took 8 bases from V and 5 from J, leaving 22 bases between them.

CDR3 protein: CASSSLGRSNTGELFF. The DNA for the CDR3 is TGTGCCAGCAGTTCATTGGGAAGGAGCAACACCGGGGAGCTGTTTTTT. The rearrangement uses TRBV28 and TRBJ2-2; unclear D gene. Germline V gives CDR1 MDHEN, CDR2 SYDVKM. V lost 4 bases and J lost 2, with 14 bases in between. There are 16 residues in the CDR3. Variable domain in full (rest from reference TRBV28 and TRBJ2-2): DVKVTQSSRYLVKRTGEKVFLECVQDMDHENMFWYRQDPGLGLRLIYFSYDVKMKEKGDIPEGYSVSREKKERFSLILESASTNQTSMYLCASSSLGRSNTGELFFGEGSRLTVL.

The V and J genes are TRBV7-3 and TRBJ2-5, with D maybe TRBD2 (6 bases). This CDR3 comprises 16 residues. Germline V CDR1 and CDR2: SGHTA, FQGTGA. Trimming left V 1 base short and J 2 bases short, with 14 bases between. The CDR3 region is CASSLNPGAGQETQYF. The DNA of the CDR3 is TGTGCCAGCAGCTTAAATCCGGGAGCGGGTCAAGAGACCCAGTACTTC.

The gene calls are TRBV20-1 and TRBJ2-1, with D uncertain. Germline-derived CDR1 and CDR2 are DFQATT and SNEGSKA (reference sequence). The CDR3 contains 8 residues. V was clipped by 3 bases and J by 13 bases, with 4 bases between them. The CDR3 coding sequence is TGCAGTGCTAGCGGCCAGTTCTTC. It codes for CSASGQFF.